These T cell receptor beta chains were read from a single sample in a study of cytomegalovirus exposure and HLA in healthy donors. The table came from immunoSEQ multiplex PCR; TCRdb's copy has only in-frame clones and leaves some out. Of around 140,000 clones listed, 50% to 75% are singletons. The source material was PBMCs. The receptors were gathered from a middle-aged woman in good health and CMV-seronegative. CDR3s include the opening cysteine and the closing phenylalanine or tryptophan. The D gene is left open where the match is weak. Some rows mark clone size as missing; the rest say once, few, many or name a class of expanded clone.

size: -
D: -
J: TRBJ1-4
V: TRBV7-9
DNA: TGTGCCAGCAGCTTCGAAGGGGCTAATGAAAAACTGTTTTTT
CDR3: CASSFEGANEKLFF

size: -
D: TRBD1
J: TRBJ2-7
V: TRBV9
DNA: TGTGCCAGCAGCGTAGGGAGACAGGGGGGCGAGCAGTACTTC
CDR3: CASSVGRQGGEQYF

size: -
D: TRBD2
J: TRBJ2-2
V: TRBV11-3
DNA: TGTGCCAGCAGCTCGAGCGGGGGGACCACCGGGGAGCTGTTTTTT
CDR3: CASSSSGGTTGELFF

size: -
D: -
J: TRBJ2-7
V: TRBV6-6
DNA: TGTGCCAGCAGTTACGTTACAGGTCCCCGCCAGTACTTC
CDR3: CASSYVTGPRQYF

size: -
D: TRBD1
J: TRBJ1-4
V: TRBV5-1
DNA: TGCGCCAGCAGCTACGGGACAGCTAATGAAAAACTGTTTTTT
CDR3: CASSYGTANEKLFF

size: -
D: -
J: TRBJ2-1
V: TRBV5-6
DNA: TGTGCCAGCAGCTCCCGGGACACCTACAATGAGCAGTTCTTC
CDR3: CASSSRDTYNEQFF

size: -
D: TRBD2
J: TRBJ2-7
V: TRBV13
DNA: TGTGCCAGCAGCCAAGTCGGGGGGGCTGTCGGGTACGAGCAGTACTTC
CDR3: CASSQVGGAVGYEQYF

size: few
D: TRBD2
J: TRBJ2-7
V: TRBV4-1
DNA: TGCGCCAGCAGTGGCGGACTAGCGGGGGGGCCATCCTACGAGCAGTACTTC
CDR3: CASSGGLAGGPSYEQYF

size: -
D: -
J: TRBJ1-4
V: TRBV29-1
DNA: TGCAGCGCGGGAGACAGCCTAACTAATGAAAAACTGTTTTTT
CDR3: CSAGDSLTNEKLFF

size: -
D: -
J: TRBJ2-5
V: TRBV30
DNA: TGTGCCTGGAGTGTACGGAGGGGATGGCGGCTGGAGACCCAGTACTTC
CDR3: CAWSVRRGWRLETQYF

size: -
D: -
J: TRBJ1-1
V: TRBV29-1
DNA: TGCAGCTTAACAGGAAGGTTGAACACTGAAGCTTTCTTT
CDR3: CSLTGRLNTEAFF

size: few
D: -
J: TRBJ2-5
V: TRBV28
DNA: TGTGCCAGCAGTTTACGGGAGACCCAGTACTTC
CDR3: CASSLRETQYF

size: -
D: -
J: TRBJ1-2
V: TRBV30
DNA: TGTGCCTGGAGTGTGGGGAACAGGGCCTATGGCTACACCTTC
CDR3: CAWSVGNRAYGYTF

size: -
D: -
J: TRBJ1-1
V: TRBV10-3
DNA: TGTGCCATCAGTAGTACCGGGACTATGAACACTGAAGCTTTCTTT
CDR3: CAISSTGTMNTEAFF

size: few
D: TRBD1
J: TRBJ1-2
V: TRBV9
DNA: TGTGCCAGCAGCAAAGGGACAGGGGGAAACTATGGCTACACCTTC
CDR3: CASSKGTGGNYGYTF

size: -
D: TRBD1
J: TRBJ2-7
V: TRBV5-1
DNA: TGCGCCAGCAGCCCGGACAGGGGGACCTACGAGCAGTACTTC
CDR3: CASSPDRGTYEQYF

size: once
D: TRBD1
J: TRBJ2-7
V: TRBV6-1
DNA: TGTGCCAGCAGATCCTGGACAGGGCTTTCCTACGAGCAGTACTTC
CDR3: CASRSWTGLSYEQYF

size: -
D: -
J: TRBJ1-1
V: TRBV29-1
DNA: TGCAGCGTTGAAGGGAGAACTGAAGCTTTCTTT
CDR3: CSVEGRTEAFF

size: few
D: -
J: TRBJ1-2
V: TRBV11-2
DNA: TGTGCCAGCAGCTTGTCCGCGGGGGCTAGTGGGTACACCTTC
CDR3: CASSLSAGASGYTF

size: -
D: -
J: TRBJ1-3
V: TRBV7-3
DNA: TGTGCCAGCAGCTTAGGGGGGGGCTCTGGAAACACCATATATTTT
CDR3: CASSLGGGSGNTIYF

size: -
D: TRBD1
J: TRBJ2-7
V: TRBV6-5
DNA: TGTGCCAGCAGGCGACAGGGGGCCTACGAGCAGTACTTC
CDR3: CASRRQGAYEQYF

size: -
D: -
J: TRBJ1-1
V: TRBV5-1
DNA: TGCGCCAGCAACCCTGGAGGGGGGGGAGCTTTCTTT
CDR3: CASNPGGGGAFF

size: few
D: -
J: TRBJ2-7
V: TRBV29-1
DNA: TGCAGCGTGACCCCTGGACGGGGGAAGGGAGAGCAGTACTTC
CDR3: CSVTPGRGKGEQYF

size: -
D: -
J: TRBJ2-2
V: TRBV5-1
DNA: TGCGCCAGCACCCAAACCGGGACATCGAACACCGGGGAGCTGTTTTTT
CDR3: CASTQTGTSNTGELFF

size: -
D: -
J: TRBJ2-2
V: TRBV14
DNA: TGTGCCAGCAGCCAAGAACAGGTTGACTTTCTCGCGAACACCGGGGAGCTGTTTTTT
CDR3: CASSQEQVDFLANTGELFF

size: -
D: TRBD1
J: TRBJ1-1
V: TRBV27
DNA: TGTGCCAGCAGTTACCAGACAGGGAGCACTGAAGCTTTCTTT
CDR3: CASSYQTGSTEAFF

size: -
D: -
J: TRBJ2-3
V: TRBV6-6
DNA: TGTGCCAGCAGTTACGGTACTGCGCGCACAGATACGCAGTATTTT
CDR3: CASSYGTARTDTQYF

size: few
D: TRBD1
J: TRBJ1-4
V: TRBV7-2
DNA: TGTGCCAGCAGCCTGACAGGGGGCAGTGAAAAACTGTTTTTT
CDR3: CASSLTGGSEKLFF